A selection of T cell receptor beta chains follows, all from one sample in a study of cytomegalovirus exposure and HLA in healthy donors. The data were produced by immunoSEQ multiplex PCR, yet TCRdb's version contains in-frame clones alone and is incomplete. This table holds about 140,000 clones, around 86% found once. The sample taken for sequencing was PBMCs. Every receptor here comes from a woman in her 30s in good health and CMV-seronegative. CDR3s include the opening cysteine and the closing phenylalanine or tryptophan. The order of the fields is J gene, D gene, V gene, clone size, CDR3 DNA, CDR3 protein. D genes are given only for firm matches. A row's size may be missing; if present it is once, few, many or a size class.

>TRBJ1-6|TRBD1|TRBV2|.
TGTGCCAGCAGTGTAGAGGGGGCTTCACCCCTCCACTTT
CASSVEGASPLHF
>TRBJ2-1|.|TRBV10-3|.
TGTGCCTGGATAGCTGAGGGTGAGCAGTTCTTC
CAWIAEGEQFF
>TRBJ2-3|TRBD1|TRBV5-1|.
TGCGCCAGCAGCGAGACAGGGGGAACAGATACGCAGTATTTT
CASSETGGTDTQYF
>TRBJ1-3|.|TRBV5-4|.
TGTGCCAGCAGCCCTGACGGGTACTCTGGAAACACCATATATTTT
CASSPDGYSGNTIYF
>TRBJ1-1|.|TRBV19|.
TGTGCCAGTAGCGAGGGAAACACTGAAGCTTTCTTT
CASSEGNTEAFF
>TRBJ2-7|TRBD2|TRBV19|once
TGTGCCAGTAGCCCGGGACTAGCGGGGACCTACGAGCAGTACTTC
CASSPGLAGTYEQYF
>TRBJ2-3|.|TRBV28|.
TGTGCCAGCAGGGGGTGGGCGGGCGACACAGATACGCAGTATTTT
CASRGWAGDTDTQYF
>TRBJ2-3|.|TRBV6-6|once
TGTGCCAGCAGCAAAACACAGGCAAGCACAGATACGCAGTATTTT
CASSKTQASTDTQYF
>TRBJ1-3|.|TRBV7-8|.
TGTGCCAGCAGCCAACAGGGCGTTTGGGGGCCTGGGGCTGGAAACACCATATATTTT
CASSQQGVWGPGAGNTIYF
>TRBJ2-1|.|TRBV7-9|.
TGTTCCAGCAGCTTTAACCCGGGGTTGATTTACAATGAGCAGTTCTTC
CSSSFNPGLIYNEQFF
>TRBJ2-7|.|TRBV7-9|.
TGTTCCAGCAGCTTATCGTTTGCCTACGAGCAGTACTTC
CSSSLSFAYEQYF
>TRBJ2-3|TRBD2|TRBV7-9|.
TGTGCCAGCAGCTTAAGTTCGGGACTAGGGACCACAGATACGCAGTATTTT
CASSLSSGLGTTDTQYF
>TRBJ2-7|.|TRBV6-1|.
TGTGCCAGCAGGTCTAATACCCTCTACGAGCAGTACTTC
CASRSNTLYEQYF
>TRBJ2-7|.|TRBV27|.
TGTGCCAGCAGGCCTCAGGGGAGCTCCTACGAGCAGTACTTC
CASRPQGSSYEQYF
>TRBJ1-5|TRBD1|TRBV5-1|.
TGCGCCAGCATAGGACAAGGACAGGGGACGAGCAATCAGCCCCAGCATTTT
CASIGQGQGTSNQPQHF
>TRBJ1-4|.|TRBV10-3|many
TGTGCCATCAGTTCGGACAGAAGTAATGAAAAACTGTTTTTT
CAISSDRSNEKLFF
>TRBJ2-7|TRBD2|TRBV7-2|.
TGTGCCAGCAGCTTAGCGGACCCGGGACTAGCGGGAGCCGAGCAGTACTTC
CASSLADPGLAGAEQYF
>TRBJ2-2|TRBD2|TRBV7-2|.
TGTGCCAGCAGCTTTCGAGAGTACGGACTAGCCGGGGAGCTGTTTTTT
CASSFREYGLAGELFF
>TRBJ1-6|TRBD1|TRBV19|.
TGTGCCACCCTGACAGGGGGAAGTTCACCCCTCCACTTT
CATLTGGSSPLHF
>TRBJ2-2|TRBD2|TRBV7-2|.
TGTGCCAGCAGCGCCCGGGCGGGCGGGAGGAAAACCGGGGAGCTGTTTTTT
CASSARAGGRKTGELFF
>TRBJ2-3|.|TRBV5-1|.
TGCGCCAGCAGCTTAGCCACGTGGACAGCCTCCGCAGATACGCAGTATTTT
CASSLATWTASADTQYF
>TRBJ2-3|TRBD2|TRBV10-1|.
TGCGCCAGCAGTGACACTAGCGGGATCACAGATACGCAGTATTTT
CASSDTSGITDTQYF
>TRBJ1-5|.|TRBV6-1|few
TGTGCTTGTCGACAGGACCATCAGCCCCAGCATTTT
CACRQDHQPQHF
>TRBJ2-3|TRBD2|TRBV7-2|.
TGTGCCAGCAGCTTTGGGGACGGGGGGGCTGTAGATACGCAGTATTTT
CASSFGDGGAVDTQYF
>TRBJ2-1|.|TRBV27|.
TGTGCCAGCAGATCTCCTATAGGGGGCTCCTACAATGAGCAGTTCTTC
CASRSPIGGSYNEQFF
>TRBJ2-2|.|TRBV11-3|.
TGTGCCAGCAGCTTAGATCGTGGACACGCATACACCGGGGAGCTGTTTTTT
CASSLDRGHAYTGELFF
>TRBJ2-6|.|TRBV15|.
TGTGCCACCACAGGGGATCCGCCTGGGGGGGCCAACGTCCTGACTTTC
CATTGDPPGGANVLTF
>TRBJ1-5|TRBD1|TRBV2|.
TGTGCCAGCAGTCCGGACAGGGGGTCCCGGGCCCAGCATTTT
CASSPDRGSRAQHF
>TRBJ1-1|.|TRBV10-3|few
TGTGCCATTTCAAAAGCTTTCTTT
CAISKAFF
>TRBJ1-2|TRBD1|TRBV30|once
TGTGCCTGGAGACGACAGGGGTTTGACTATGGCTACACCTTC
CAWRRQGFDYGYTF
>TRBJ2-5|.|TRBV15|.
TGTGCCACCAGCAGAGATTCGAGAGAGACCCAGTACTTC
CATSRDSRETQYF
>TRBJ2-7|.|TRBV13|.
TGTGCCAGCAGCCGGGACTCAACCTACGAGCAGTACTTC
CASSRDSTYEQYF
>TRBJ1-2|.|TRBV5-6|few
TGTGCCAGCAGCTTGGTTGGGCAGGATAACTATGGCTACACCTTC
CASSLVGQDNYGYTF
>TRBJ2-7|TRBD2|TRBV30|.
TGTGCCTGGAGTTCCGGACTAGTTTGCGAGCAGTACTTC
CAWSSGLVCEQYF
>TRBJ2-1|TRBD2|TRBV12-5|.
TGTGCTAGTGGTTTCGGGGGGGCCTCAGATAATGAGCAGTTCTTC
CASGFGGASDNEQFF
>TRBJ1-1|.|TRBV2|.
TGTGCCAGCAGTGGAGTGTACACTGAAGCTTTCTTT
CASSGVYTEAFF
>TRBJ1-1|.|TRBV27|.
TGTGCCAGCGCCGACGGGTCTGGTACTGAGGCTTTCTTT
CASADGSGTEAFF
>TRBJ2-7|TRBD1|TRBV4-3|few
TGCGCCAGCAGCCAAGGGTCAGGGGGCTCCTACGAGCAGTACTTC
CASSQGSGGSYEQYF
>TRBJ1-1|TRBD1|TRBV19|.
TGTGCCAGTAGTGTCACAGGGGGAAGGGGCACTGAAGCTTTCTTT
CASSVTGGRGTEAFF
>TRBJ1-4|TRBD1|TRBV5-1|.
TGCGCCAGCCGAAAAAGGGGGCCCAGTGAAAAACTGTTTTTT
CASRKRGPSEKLFF
>TRBJ1-5|.|TRBV2|few
TGTGCCAGTCGGGATCCCAATCAGCCCCAGCATTTT
CASRDPNQPQHF
>TRBJ1-2|.|TRBV6-5|few
TGTGCCAGCAGTGGGTATCAGGGGAATGGCTACACCTTC
CASSGYQGNGYTF
>TRBJ2-1|TRBD2|TRBV27|.
TGTGCCAGCAGTTCAAGCGGGAGGACCTCCCTGGCCTACAATGAGCAGTTCTTC
CASSSSGRTSLAYNEQFF
>TRBJ2-5|.|TRBV5-4|.
TGTGCCAGCAGCTTGGGACTGGCCCAAGAGACCCAGTACTTC
CASSLGLAQETQYF
>TRBJ2-5|TRBD2|TRBV5-1|.
TGCGCCAGCAGCTTGGTCCCCAGCGGGGGAGAGACCCAGTACTTC
CASSLVPSGGETQYF
>TRBJ1-1|TRBD1|TRBV29-1|few
TGCAGCGTTGAGGGGACAGAGAACACTGAAGCTTTCTTT
CSVEGTENTEAFF
>TRBJ2-1|.|TRBV7-9|.
TGTGCCAGCACCCTCGGCCCTGGGGAGGTGGACAATGAGCAGTTCTTC
CASTLGPGEVDNEQFF
>TRBJ1-2|.|TRBV19|.
TGTGCCAGTAGGCCCCCGGGACAAAGTGGCTACACCTTC
CASRPPGQSGYTF